This T cell receptor beta chain was retrieved from a study of blood T cell repertoires in COVID-19. Study as a whole: Collection of acute and convalescent COVID-19 samples took place in the United States, Italy and Spain.

The germline CDR1 and CDR2 sequences are SGHVS and FQNEAQ. The CDR3 consists of 13 residues. V was clipped by 5 bases and J by 5 bases, with 9 bases between them. Only in-frame clones appear in the TCRdb table, and some are missing; sequencing was by immunoSEQ multiplex PCR. Of 350,000 or so clones in the sample, roughly nine tenths were seen once. Cohorts were based on clinical histories the participants reported. The receptor was derived from a woman in her twenties or thirties who had recovered from COVID-19. Sequenced sample: PBMCs or T cells enriched from blood (not recorded which). The chain is built from TRBV7-8 and TRBJ2-2, with D maybe TRBD1 (5 bases). For the CDR3, the DNA is TGTGCCAGCAGCCGTCGGACAACCGGGGAGCTGTTTTTT. Translating gives CASSRRTTGELFF.